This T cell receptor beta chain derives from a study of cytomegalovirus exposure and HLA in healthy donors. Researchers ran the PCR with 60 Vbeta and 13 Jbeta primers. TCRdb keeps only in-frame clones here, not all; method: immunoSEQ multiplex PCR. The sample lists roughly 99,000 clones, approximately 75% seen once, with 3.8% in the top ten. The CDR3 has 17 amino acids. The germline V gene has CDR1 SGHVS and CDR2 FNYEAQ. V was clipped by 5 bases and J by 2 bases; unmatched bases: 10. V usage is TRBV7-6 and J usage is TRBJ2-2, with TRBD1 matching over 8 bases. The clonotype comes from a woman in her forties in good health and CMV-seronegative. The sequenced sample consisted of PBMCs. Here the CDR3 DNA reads TGTGCCAGCAGCGTTCCTCTACAGGGGGAAAACACCGGGGAGCTGTTTTTT. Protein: CASSVPLQGENTGELFF.